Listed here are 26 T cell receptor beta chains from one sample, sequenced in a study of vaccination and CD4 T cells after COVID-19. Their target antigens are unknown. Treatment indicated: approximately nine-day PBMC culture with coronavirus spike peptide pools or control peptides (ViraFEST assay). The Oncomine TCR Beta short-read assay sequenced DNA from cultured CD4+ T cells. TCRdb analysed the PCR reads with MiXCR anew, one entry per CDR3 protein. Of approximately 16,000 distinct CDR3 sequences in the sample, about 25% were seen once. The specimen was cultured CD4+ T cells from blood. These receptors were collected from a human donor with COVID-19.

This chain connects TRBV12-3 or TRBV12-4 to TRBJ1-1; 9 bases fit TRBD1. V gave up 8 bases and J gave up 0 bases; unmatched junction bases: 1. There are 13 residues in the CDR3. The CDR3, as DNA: TGTGCCAGCGGGACAGGGATGAACACTGAAGCTTTCTTT. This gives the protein CASGTGMNTEAFF.

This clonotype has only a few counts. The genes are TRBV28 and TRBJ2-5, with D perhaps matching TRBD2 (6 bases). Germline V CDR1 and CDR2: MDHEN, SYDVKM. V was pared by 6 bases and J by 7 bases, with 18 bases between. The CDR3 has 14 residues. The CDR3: CASRPGTSIWTQYF. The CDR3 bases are TGTGCCAGCAGGCCCGGGACTTCAATTTGGACCCAGTACTTC.

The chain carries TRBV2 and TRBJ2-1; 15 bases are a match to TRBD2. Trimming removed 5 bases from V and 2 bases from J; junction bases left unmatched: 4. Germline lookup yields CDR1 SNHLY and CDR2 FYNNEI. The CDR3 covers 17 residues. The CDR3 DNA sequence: TGTGCCAGCAGTAAAGGGACTAGCGGGGGGACCTACAATGAGCAGTTCTTC. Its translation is CASSKGTSGGTYNEQFF.

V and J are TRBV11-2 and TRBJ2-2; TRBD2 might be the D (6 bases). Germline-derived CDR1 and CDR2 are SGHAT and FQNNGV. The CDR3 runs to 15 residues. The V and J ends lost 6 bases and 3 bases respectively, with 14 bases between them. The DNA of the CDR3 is TGTGCCAGCAGAAGACAGTGGGGGGACACCGGGGAGCTGTTTTTT. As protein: CASRRQWGDTGELFF.

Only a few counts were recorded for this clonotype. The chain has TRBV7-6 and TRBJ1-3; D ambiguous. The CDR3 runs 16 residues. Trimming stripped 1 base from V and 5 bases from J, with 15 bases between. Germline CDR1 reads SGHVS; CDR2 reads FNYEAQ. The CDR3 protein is CASSLDSAAARNTIYF. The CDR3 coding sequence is TGTGCCAGCAGCTTAGACTCGGCTGCAGCCAGAAACACCATATATTTT.

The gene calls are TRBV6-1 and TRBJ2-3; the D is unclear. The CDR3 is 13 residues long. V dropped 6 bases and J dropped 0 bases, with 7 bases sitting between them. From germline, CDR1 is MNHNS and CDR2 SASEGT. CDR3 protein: CASSVTSTDTQYF. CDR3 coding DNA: TGTGCCAGCAGCGTGACCAGCACAGATACGCAGTATTTT.

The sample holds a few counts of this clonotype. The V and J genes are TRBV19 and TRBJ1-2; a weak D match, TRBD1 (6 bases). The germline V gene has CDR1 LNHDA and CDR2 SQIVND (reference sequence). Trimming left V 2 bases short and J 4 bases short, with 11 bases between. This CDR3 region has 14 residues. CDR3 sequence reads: CASSIRGAAYGYTF. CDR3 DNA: TGTGCCAGTAGTATAAGGGGGGCCGCCTATGGCTACACCTTC. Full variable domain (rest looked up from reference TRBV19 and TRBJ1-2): DGGITQSPKYLFRKEGQNVTLSCEQNLNHDAMYWYRQDPGQGLRLIYYSQIVNDFQKGDIAEGYSVSREKKESFPLTVTSAQKNPTAFYLCASSIRGAAYGYTFGSGTRLTVV.

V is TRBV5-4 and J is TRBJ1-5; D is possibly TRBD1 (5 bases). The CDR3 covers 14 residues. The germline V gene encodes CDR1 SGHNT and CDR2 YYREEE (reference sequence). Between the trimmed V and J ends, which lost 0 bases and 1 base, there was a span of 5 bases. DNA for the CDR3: TGTGCCAGCAGCTTGGGGGGGAGCAATCAGCCCCAGCATTTT. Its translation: CASSLGGSNQPQHF.

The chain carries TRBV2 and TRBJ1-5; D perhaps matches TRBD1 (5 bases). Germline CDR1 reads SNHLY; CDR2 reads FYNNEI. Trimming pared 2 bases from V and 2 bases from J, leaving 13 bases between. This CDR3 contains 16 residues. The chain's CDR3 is CASSESGRAGNQPQHF. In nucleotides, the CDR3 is TGTGCCAGCAGTGAATCGGGCAGGGCTGGCAATCAGCCCCAGCATTTT. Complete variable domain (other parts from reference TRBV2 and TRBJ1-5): EPEVTQTPSHQVTQMGQEVILRCVPISNHLYFYWYRQILGQKVEFLVSFYNNEISEKSEIFDDQFSVERPDGSNFTLKIRSTKLEDSAMYFCASSESGRAGNQPQHFGDGTRLSIL.

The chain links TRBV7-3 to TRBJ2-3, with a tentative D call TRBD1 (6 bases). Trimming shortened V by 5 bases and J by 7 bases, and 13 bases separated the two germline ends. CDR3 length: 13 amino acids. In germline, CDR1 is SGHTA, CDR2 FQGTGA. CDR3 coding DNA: TGTGCCAGCAGCCCACAGGGCGCGAATACGCAGTATTTT. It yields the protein CASSPQGANTQYF. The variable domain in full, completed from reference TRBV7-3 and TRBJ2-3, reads GAGVSQTPSNKVTEKGKYVELRCDPISGHTALYWYRQSLGQGPEFLIYFQGTGAADDSGLPNDRFFAVRPEGSVSTLKIQRTERGDSAVYLCASSPQGANTQYFGPGTRLTVL.

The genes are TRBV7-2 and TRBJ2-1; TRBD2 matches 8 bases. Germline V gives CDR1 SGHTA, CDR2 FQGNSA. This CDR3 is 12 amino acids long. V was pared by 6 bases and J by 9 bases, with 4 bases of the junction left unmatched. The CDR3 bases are TGTGCCAGCAGACCAACTAGCGGTGAGCAGTTCTTC. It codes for CASRPTSGEQFF.

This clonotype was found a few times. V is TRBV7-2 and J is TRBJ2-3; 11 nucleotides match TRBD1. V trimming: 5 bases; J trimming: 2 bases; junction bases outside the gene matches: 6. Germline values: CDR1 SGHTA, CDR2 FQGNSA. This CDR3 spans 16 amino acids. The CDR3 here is CASSGRTGGPTDTQYF. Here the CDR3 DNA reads TGTGCCAGCAGCGGGCGGACAGGGGGCCCCACAGATACGCAGTATTTT. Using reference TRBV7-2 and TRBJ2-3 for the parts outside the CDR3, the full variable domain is GAGVSQSPSNKVTEKGKDVELRCDPISGHTALYWYRQSLGQGLEFLIYFQGNSAPDKSGLPSDRFSAERTGGSVSTLTIQRTQQEDSAVYLCASSGRTGGPTDTQYFGPGTRLTVL.

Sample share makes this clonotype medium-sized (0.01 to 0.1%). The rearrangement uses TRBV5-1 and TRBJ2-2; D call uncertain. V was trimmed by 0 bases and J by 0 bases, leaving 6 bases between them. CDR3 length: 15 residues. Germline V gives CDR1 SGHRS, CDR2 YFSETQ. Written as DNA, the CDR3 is TGCGCCAGCAGCTTGGTAGGGACGAACACCGGGGAGCTGTTTTTT. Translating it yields CASSLVGTNTGELFF.

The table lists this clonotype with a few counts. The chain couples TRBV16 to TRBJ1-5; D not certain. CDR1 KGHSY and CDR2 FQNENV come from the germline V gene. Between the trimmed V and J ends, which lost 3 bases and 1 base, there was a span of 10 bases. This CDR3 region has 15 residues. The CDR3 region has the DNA TGTGCCAGCAGCCAGCTTGTCAGGAGCAATCAGCCCCAGCATTTT. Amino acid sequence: CASSQLVRSNQPQHF.

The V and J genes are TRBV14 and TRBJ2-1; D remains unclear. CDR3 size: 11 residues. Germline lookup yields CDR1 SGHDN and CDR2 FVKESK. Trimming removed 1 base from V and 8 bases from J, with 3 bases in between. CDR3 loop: CASSQGDEQFF. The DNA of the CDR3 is TGTGCCAGCAGCCAAGGGGATGAGCAGTTCTTC.

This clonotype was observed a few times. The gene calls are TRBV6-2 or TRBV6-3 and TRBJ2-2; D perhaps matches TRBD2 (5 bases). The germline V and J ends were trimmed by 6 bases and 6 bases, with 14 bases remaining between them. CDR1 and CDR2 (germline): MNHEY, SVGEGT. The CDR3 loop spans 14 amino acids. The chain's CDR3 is CASRPGVDSGELFF. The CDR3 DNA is TGTGCCAGCAGGCCCGGGGTAGATTCCGGGGAGCTGTTTTTT.

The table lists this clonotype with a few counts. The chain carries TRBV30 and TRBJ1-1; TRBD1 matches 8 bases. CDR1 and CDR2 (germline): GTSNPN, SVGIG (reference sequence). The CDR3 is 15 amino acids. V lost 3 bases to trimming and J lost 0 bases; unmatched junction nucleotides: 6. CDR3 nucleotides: TGTGCCTGGAGAAAATGGGACAGGATGAACACTGAAGCTTTCTTT. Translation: CAWRKWDRMNTEAFF.

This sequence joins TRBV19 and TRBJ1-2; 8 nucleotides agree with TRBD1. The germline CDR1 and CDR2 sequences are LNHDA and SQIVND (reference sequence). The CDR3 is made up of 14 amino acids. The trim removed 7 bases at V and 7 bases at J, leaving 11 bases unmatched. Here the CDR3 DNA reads TGTGCCAGTACCCCGACAGGGGAGCGACGTGGCTACACCTTC. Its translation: CASTPTGERRGYTF.

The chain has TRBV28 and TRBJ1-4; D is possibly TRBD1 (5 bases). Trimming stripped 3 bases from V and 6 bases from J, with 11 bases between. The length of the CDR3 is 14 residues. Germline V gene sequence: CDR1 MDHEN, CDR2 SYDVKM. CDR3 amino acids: CASSLGGRDEKLFF. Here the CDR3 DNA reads TGTGCCAGCAGTTTGGGGGGGAGGGATGAAAAACTGTTTTTT.

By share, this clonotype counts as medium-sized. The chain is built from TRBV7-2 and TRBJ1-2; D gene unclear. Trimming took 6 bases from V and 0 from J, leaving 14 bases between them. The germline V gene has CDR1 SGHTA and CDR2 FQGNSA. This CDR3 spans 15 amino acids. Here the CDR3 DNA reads TGTGCCAGCAGTTACGACACCCGGGCTAACTATGGCTACACCTTC. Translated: CASSYDTRANYGYTF.

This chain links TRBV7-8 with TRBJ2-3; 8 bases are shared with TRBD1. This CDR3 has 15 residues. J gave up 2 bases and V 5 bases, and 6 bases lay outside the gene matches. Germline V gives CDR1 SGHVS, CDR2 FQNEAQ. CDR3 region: CASSPDRGSTDTQYF. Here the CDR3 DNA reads TGTGCCAGCAGCCCCGACAGGGGATCCACAGATACGCAGTATTTT.

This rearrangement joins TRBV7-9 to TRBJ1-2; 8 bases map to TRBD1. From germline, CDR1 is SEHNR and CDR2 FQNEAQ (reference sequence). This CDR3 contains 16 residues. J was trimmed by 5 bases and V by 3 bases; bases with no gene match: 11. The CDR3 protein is CASSFGQGVVGYGYTF. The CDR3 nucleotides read TGTGCCAGCAGCTTCGGACAGGGCGTTGTGGGATATGGCTACACCTTC.

The CDR3 is CASSFTSGGFRTAGELFF. Written as DNA, the CDR3 is TGTGCCAGCAGCTTCACTAGCGGGGGGTTCCGAACAGCCGGGGAGCTGTTTTTT. The chain recombines TRBV11-3 with TRBJ2-2; 12 bases are shared with TRBD2. The V gene end was trimmed by 3 bases and the J gene end by 6 bases; junction bases not matched to a gene: 11. Germline CDR1 reads SGHNT; CDR2 reads YENEEA. The CDR3 runs 18 residues.

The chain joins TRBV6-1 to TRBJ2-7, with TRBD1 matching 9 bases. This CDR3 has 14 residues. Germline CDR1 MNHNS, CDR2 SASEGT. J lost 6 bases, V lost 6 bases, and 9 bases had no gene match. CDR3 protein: CASRATGQGSEQYF. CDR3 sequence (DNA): TGTGCCAGCAGGGCCACGGGACAGGGCAGCGAGCAGTACTTC.

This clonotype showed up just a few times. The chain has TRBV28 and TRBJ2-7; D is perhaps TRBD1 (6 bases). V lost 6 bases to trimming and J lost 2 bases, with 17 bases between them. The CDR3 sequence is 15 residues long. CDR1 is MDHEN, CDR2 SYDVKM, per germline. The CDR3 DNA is TGTGCCAGCAGGGGATCCCTGACAGGCCCCTACGAGCAGTACTTC. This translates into CASRGSLTGPYEQYF.

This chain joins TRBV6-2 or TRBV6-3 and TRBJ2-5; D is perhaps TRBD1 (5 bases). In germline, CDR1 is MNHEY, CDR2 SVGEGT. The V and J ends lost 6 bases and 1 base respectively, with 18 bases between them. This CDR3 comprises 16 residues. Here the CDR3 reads CASSPRAGKVQETQYF. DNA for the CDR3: TGTGCCAGCAGCCCCCGGGCAGGGAAGGTCCAAGAGACCCAGTACTTC.